This TCR beta chain was sequenced for a study of blood T cell repertoires in COVID-19. Study-level background: Samples taken during acute and convalescent COVID-19 were collected in the United States, Italy and Spain.

This table comes from immunoSEQ multiplex PCR, and its TCRdb copy is limited to in-frame clones, with some not included. This sample has roughly 150,000 clones, with around four fifths found just once. CDR1 SGHRS and CDR2 YFSETQ come from the germline V gene. This CDR3 is built from 14 residues. Trimming stripped 2 bases from V and 5 bases from J, with 11 bases between. The chain employs TRBV5-1 and TRBJ2-1; D may be TRBD2 (5 bases). The sample comprised peripheral blood. The sequence was obtained from a woman older than 75 with COVID-19, enrolled during active disease. CDR3 nucleotides: TGCGCCAGCAGCTTTAGGACTTTTAACAATGAGCAGTTCTTC. This codes for CASSFRTFNNEQFF. The variable domain in full, with the rest retrieved from reference TRBV5-1 and TRBJ2-1, is KAGVTQTPRYLIKTRGQQVTLSCSPISGHRSVSWYQQTPGQGLQFLFEYFSETQRNKGNFPGRFSGRQFSNSRSEMNVSTLELGDSALYLCASSFRTFNNEQFFGPGTRLTVL.